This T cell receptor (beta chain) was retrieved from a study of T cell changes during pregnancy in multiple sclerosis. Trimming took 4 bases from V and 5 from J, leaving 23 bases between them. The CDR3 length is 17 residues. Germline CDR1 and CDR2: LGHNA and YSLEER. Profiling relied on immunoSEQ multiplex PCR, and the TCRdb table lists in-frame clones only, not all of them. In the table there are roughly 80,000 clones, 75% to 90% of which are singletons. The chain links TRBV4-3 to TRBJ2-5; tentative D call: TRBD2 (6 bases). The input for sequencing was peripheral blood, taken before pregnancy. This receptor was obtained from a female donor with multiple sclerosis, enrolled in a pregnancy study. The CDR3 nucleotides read TGCGCCAGCAGCCCCCATGGGGCTCCGGGGGATCAGGAGACCCAGTACTTC. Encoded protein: CASSPHGAPGDQETQYF.